Following are 8 T cell receptor beta chains from one sample sequenced in a study of control samples from healthy donors and cancer patients. Clones were read by immunoSEQ multiplex PCR, and TCRdb kept only the in-frame ones, dropping some. The table has about 120,000 clones, 88% seen once; the top ten hold roughly 2.5%. What was sequenced was blood. The receptors originated from a woman between 65 and 79 years old in good health.

This clone appeared once. The rearrangement links TRBV4-2 to TRBJ1-4; 7 nucleotides align to TRBD1. The V and J ends lost 0 bases and 8 bases, in that order; junction bases with no gene match: 9. Germline V CDR1 and CDR2: LGHNA, YNFKEQ. CDR3 length: 16 amino acids. CDR3 bases: TGTGCCAGCAGCCAAGAGTTTAAGGGGGCCGGAGAAAAACTGTTTTTT. Translated, it gives CASSQEFKGAGEKLFF.

This chain links TRBV27 with TRBJ1-2; D is perhaps TRBD1 (5 bases). Trimming took 3 bases from V and 6 from J, leaving 14 bases between them. The germline CDR1 and CDR2 sequences are MNHEY and SMNVEV (reference sequence). CDR3 length: 14 amino acids. The CDR3 is CASSLGVGLNGYTF. The CDR3 bases are TGTGCCAGCAGTTTGGGGGTAGGGTTAAATGGCTACACCTTC.

The chain combines TRBV7-7 with TRBJ2-5; D is ambiguous. CDR3 size: 15 residues. The germline V gene encodes CDR1 SSHAT and CDR2 FNYEAQ (reference sequence). With 5 bases removed from V and 0 bases from J, the gap between germline ends came to 13 bases. CDR3 bases: TGTGCCAGCAGCACCGGACGGCAGTACCAAGAGACCCAGTACTTC. This codes for CASSTGRQYQETQYF.

The chain links TRBV12-5 to TRBJ2-7; D remains unclear. The CDR3 spans 12 residues. The germline V gene has CDR1 LGHNT and CDR2 FRNRAP. Trimming left V 5 bases short and J 4 bases short, with 9 bases between. CDR3 bases: TGTGCTAGTGGTCGGACCCGATACGAGCAGTACTTC. Amino acid sequence: CASGRTRYEQYF.

This clone showed up just once. The rearrangement uses TRBV19 and TRBJ1-1; D is perhaps TRBD1 (6 bases). CDR3 length: 14 amino acids. Germline V gene sequence: CDR1 LNHDA, CDR2 SQIVND (reference sequence). Deletions cut 2 bases from V and 1 base from J, with 8 bases between. CDR3: CASSIRGGNTEAFF. The CDR3 DNA is TGTGCCAGTAGTATAAGGGGGGGGAACACTGAAGCTTTCTTT.

The rearrangement uses TRBV11-1 and TRBJ1-1, with TRBD1 matching 10 bases. CDR1 is SGHAT and CDR2 is FQDESV in the germline V gene (reference sequence). V lost 5 bases, J lost 4 bases, and 7 bases stayed unmatched. This CDR3 contains 15 residues. As DNA, the CDR3 is TGTGCCAGCAGCCCATCGGACAGGGGGGCCACTGAAGCTTTCTTT. Protein product: CASSPSDRGATEAFF. Looking up the rest from reference TRBV11-1 and TRBJ1-1 gives the full variable domain: EAEVAQSPRYKITEKSQAVAFWCDPISGHATLYWYRQILGQGPELLVQFQDESVVDDSQLPKDRFSAERLKGVDSTLKIQPAELGDSAMYLCASSPSDRGATEAFFGQGTRLTVV.

CDR3: CASRGGGYGYTF. Here the CDR3 DNA reads TGTGCCAGCAGAGGGGGGGGGTATGGCTACACCTTC. V and J are TRBV28 and TRBJ1-2; the D gene is possibly TRBD1 (6 bases). The CDR3 contains 12 residues. V lost 6 bases to trimming and J lost 5 bases, with 10 bases between them. Germline lookup yields CDR1 MDHEN and CDR2 SYDVKM.

This chain joins TRBV5-1 and TRBJ1-3; D might be TRBD1 (5 bases). The germline V gene encodes CDR1 SGHRS and CDR2 YFSETQ. V lost 4 bases, J lost 6 bases, and 23 bases lay in between. This CDR3 is 17 amino acids long. As DNA, the CDR3 is TGCGCCAGCAGCCGCGAAGCCTCCGGGACCCTCCCAAACACCATATATTTT. Its protein product is CASSREASGTLPNTIYF.